This is a list of T cell receptor beta chains from one sample in a study of shared clonotypes between healthy human individuals. The method was immunoSEQ multiplex PCR; TCRdb's version includes in-frame clones alone and lacks a portion of them. The sample holds 400,000 to 600,000 clones; 90% to 97% are singletons and the top ten take about 0.059%. Sequencing was performed on naive CD4+ T cells sorted from blood. These receptors originate from a woman in her thirties in good health. Both conserved end residues are part of each CDR3. The order of the fields is V gene, clone size, J gene, D gene, CDR3 DNA, CDR3 protein. D genes are given only for firm matches. Clone size is not always given. Where it is, it says once, few, many or a class for expanded clones.

TRBV28	-	TRBJ2-7	-	TGTGCCAGCAGCCTCGGGTCCTACGAGCAGTACTTC	CASSLGSYEQYF
TRBV28	-	TRBJ1-1	-	TGTGCCAGCAGTACCCCCCCAGGTGAAGCTTTCTTT	CASSTPPGEAFF
TRBV2	-	TRBJ2-1	TRBD2	TGTGCCAGCAGTGAATACCCGGGAGGCTACAATGAGCAGTTCTTC	CASSEYPGGYNEQFF
TRBV19	-	TRBJ2-2	-	TGTGCCAGTAGCTCCTCCCGGAGGCGAGGGGGAAGGGGCATTTACACCGGGGAGCTGTTTTTT	CASSSSRRRGGRGIYTGELFF
TRBV28	-	TRBJ1-4	TRBD1	TGTGCCAGCAGCCTAGAAGGGGGCGGTGAAAAACTGTTTTTT	CASSLEGGGEKLFF
TRBV28	-	TRBJ1-5	TRBD1	TGTGCCAGCAGTCCTCTGACAGGGATCGATCTTAGGAGAAATCAGCCCCAGCATTTT	CASSPLTGIDLRRNQPQHF
TRBV30	-	TRBJ2-1	TRBD2	TGTGCCTTCCTGGTTAGCGGGGCCAAAGGTGAGCAGTTCTTC	CAFLVSGAKGEQFF
TRBV18	-	TRBJ2-7	-	TGTGCCACCTCCGGGATCCCTTACGAGCAGTACTTC	CATSGIPYEQYF
TRBV5-6	-	TRBJ2-7	-	TGTGCCAGCAGCTTGGGACAGCCCCCCATCGAGCAGTACTTC	CASSLGQPPIEQYF
TRBV11-2	-	TRBJ2-7	-	TGTGCCAGCAGCCACCGTACCTACGAGCAGTACTTC	CASSHRTYEQYF
TRBV30	-	TRBJ1-5	-	TGTGCCTGGAGTGTAACGGGGGGCAATCAGCCCCAGCATTTT	CAWSVTGGNQPQHF
TRBV4-2	-	TRBJ2-6	TRBD2	TGTGCCAGCAGCCAAGATATCGGACTAGCGGTTGGAGCCAACGTCCTGACTTTC	CASSQDIGLAVGANVLTF
TRBV28	-	TRBJ2-7	-	TGTGCCAGCAGTTTAGGCGAAATCAGGGCCCACGAGCAGTACTTC	CASSLGEIRAHEQYF
TRBV6-5	-	TRBJ2-7	-	TGTGCCAGCAGGGGACTGTACGATAACTACGAGCAGTACTTC	CASRGLYDNYEQYF
TRBV6-4	-	TRBJ2-3	TRBD2	TGTGCCAGCAGGGCCTGCGGGAGGGCCAGGGATACGCAGTATTTT	CASRACGRARDTQYF
TRBV5-4	-	TRBJ1-1	-	TGTGCCAGCAGCTTGGCCCAGGGAATGAACACTGAAGCTTTCTTT	CASSLAQGMNTEAFF
TRBV19	-	TRBJ2-7	-	TGTGCCAGTAGTATAGGTACACCCCGGGGCGACTCCTACGAGCAGTACTTC	CASSIGTPRGDSYEQYF
TRBV5-1	-	TRBJ2-7	-	TGCGCCAGCAGCTTGGGGGATAGCGTCTACGAGCAGTACTTC	CASSLGDSVYEQYF
TRBV2	-	TRBJ2-2	TRBD2	TGTGCCAGCAGTCTAGCGGGAGTAATCGGGGAGCTGTTTTTT	CASSLAGVIGELFF
TRBV28	-	TRBJ1-2	TRBD1	TGTGCCAGCAGTTTAACAGGGGTTTTCCCCATGGGCTACACCTTC	CASSLTGVFPMGYTF
TRBV28	-	TRBJ2-2	-	TGTGCCAGCAGTCTTAGCGTACCCACCGGGGAGCTGTTTTTT	CASSLSVPTGELFF
TRBV19	-	TRBJ2-3	TRBD1	TGTGCCAGTAGTACGGGGACAGGGGCCCACGGTACGCAGTATTTT	CASSTGTGAHGTQYF
TRBV28	-	TRBJ2-7	TRBD2	TGTGCCAGCCGCGCTAGCGGGAACTCCTACGAGCAGTACTTC	CASRASGNSYEQYF
TRBV29-1	-	TRBJ2-1	-	TGCAGCGTTGTGTCGCAGTACAATGAGCAGTTCTTC	CSVVSQYNEQFF
TRBV7-8	-	TRBJ2-7	-	TGTGCCAGCAGCTTATCAGGGCTGGGGGAGCAGTACTTC	CASSLSGLGEQYF
TRBV30	-	TRBJ2-2	-	TGTGCCTGGAGTGGGACAACGAACACCGGGGAGCTGTTTTTT	CAWSGTTNTGELFF
TRBV28	-	TRBJ2-1	-	TGTGCCAGCAGTTTGGGGGGCTTATACACTAATGAGCAGTTCTTC	CASSLGGLYTNEQFF
TRBV2	-	TRBJ2-7	TRBD1	TGTGCCAGCAGTCGACAGGGGAGCTCCTACGAGCAGTACTTC	CASSRQGSSYEQYF
TRBV7-9	once	TRBJ1-2	TRBD1	TGTGCCAGCAGCTTAGCAGGGGGCGTCTATGGCTACACCTTC	CASSLAGGVYGYTF
TRBV19	-	TRBJ2-7	-	TGTGCCAGTAGTTCCGGGCCCGGGGCCTACGAGCAGTACTTC	CASSSGPGAYEQYF
TRBV9	-	TRBJ2-5	-	TGTGCCAGCAGCGCAACAGAGGGGGGACGGGACCTGATCCAAGAGACCCAGTACTTC	CASSATEGGRDLIQETQYF
TRBV28	once	TRBJ2-7	-	TGTGCCAGCAAAAAACCAGGCCTATCCGAGCAGTACTTC	CASKKPGLSEQYF
TRBV11-1	once	TRBJ1-1	-	TGTGCCAGCAGCCCCGGGGGGGTGAACACTGAAGCTTTCTTT	CASSPGGVNTEAFF
TRBV6-4	-	TRBJ2-3	TRBD1	TGTGCCAGCAGAGGACAGGGTGTTGCGACAGATACGCAGTATTTT	CASRGQGVATDTQYF
TRBV5-1	-	TRBJ2-7	-	TGCGCCAGCAGCTCCGCCCCCCCACAGGAGCAGTACTTC	CASSSAPPQEQYF
TRBV6-1	-	TRBJ1-5	-	TGTGCCAGCATCCCCAGACAGGGCAATCAGCCCCAGCATTTT	CASIPRQGNQPQHF
TRBV11-3	-	TRBJ2-5	TRBD2	TGTGCCAGCAGCTTAGATGGGGGAGGGACGGAGACCCAGTACTTC	CASSLDGGGTETQYF
TRBV28	-	TRBJ2-7	-	TGTGCCAGCAGTTTAGGGCAGAACTACGAGCAGTACTTC	CASSLGQNYEQYF
TRBV6-6	-	TRBJ2-1	-	TGTGCCAGCAGTTACGATGGGGTGTCCTACAATGAGCAGTTCTTC	CASSYDGVSYNEQFF
TRBV7-7	-	TRBJ2-2	-	TGTGCCAGCAGCCGGGCCGGGACTTCGAACACCGGGGAGCTGTTTTTT	CASSRAGTSNTGELFF
TRBV28	-	TRBJ2-1	TRBD2	TGTGCCAGCAGTTTGGGGGGACTAGCGGGAGGCAATGAGCAGTTCTTC	CASSLGGLAGGNEQFF
TRBV9	-	TRBJ2-3	-	TGTGCCAGCAGCTACCTCGGAACAGATACGCAGTATTTT	CASSYLGTDTQYF
TRBV18	-	TRBJ2-1	TRBD2	TGTGCCAGCTCACCCGGACTAGCGGGAGTCCTTGAGCAGTTCTTC	CASSPGLAGVLEQFF
TRBV11-3	-	TRBJ2-3	TRBD2	TGTGCCAGCAGAGTCGGGAGGGTAAGCACAGATACGCAGTATTTT	CASRVGRVSTDTQYF
TRBV5-1	-	TRBJ1-6	-	TGCGCCAGCAGCTTCCGCAGGGCGAGTGGATATAATTCACCCCTCCACTTT	CASSFRRASGYNSPLHF
TRBV7-8	-	TRBJ1-4	TRBD1	TGTGCCAGCAGCCGGGACAGGGATGAAAAACTGTTTTTT	CASSRDRDEKLFF
TRBV9	-	TRBJ2-7	TRBD2	TGTGCCAGCAGCGTAGGCGCCGGGAGGGCGACCCACGAGCAGTACTTC	CASSVGAGRATHEQYF
TRBV5-4	-	TRBJ2-7	TRBD2	TGTGCCAGCAGCTCAGTAGCGGGTAGCTCCTACGAGCAGTACTTC	CASSSVAGSSYEQYF
TRBV19	-	TRBJ2-2	TRBD2	TGTGCCAGTAGTAATATACTAGCGGGAGAGTATTACGGGGAGCTGTTTTTT	CASSNILAGEYYGELFF
TRBV5-3	once	TRBJ2-7	-	TGTGCCAGAAGCTTGTTCTGGGGGGACTACGAGCAGTACTTC	CARSLFWGDYEQYF
TRBV28	-	TRBJ2-7	TRBD2	TGTGCCAGCAGTTCGGTAGCGGGAGGCCTGGGGGAGCAGTACTTC	CASSSVAGGLGEQYF
TRBV10-3	-	TRBJ1-5	TRBD1	TGTGCCATCAGTGAGTCTGCGGGACAGGGCAATCAGCCCCAGCATTTT	CAISESAGQGNQPQHF
TRBV4-1	once	TRBJ2-5	TRBD2	TGCGCCAGTATGAGGACGGCTAGCGGGAGCGTCTGGGAGACCCAGTACTTC	CASMRTASGSVWETQYF
TRBV11-3	-	TRBJ2-5	-	TGTGCCAGCAGCCCGAGGGCAGGGGAGGACCAGTACTTC	CASSPRAGEDQYF
TRBV9	-	TRBJ2-1	-	TGTGCCAGCAGCAAGGACCCGCCCTCCTACAATGAGCAGTTCTTC	CASSKDPPSYNEQFF
TRBV7-2	once	TRBJ2-6	-	TGTGCCAGCAGCTCCTCTATGAGTCTGGGCGCCAACGTCCTGACTTTC	CASSSSMSLGANVLTF
TRBV28	-	TRBJ2-4	-	TGTGCCAGCAAGGGTGGGGGTCCCAAAAACATTCAGTACTTC	CASKGGGPKNIQYF
TRBV15	-	TRBJ2-3	-	TGTGCCACCAGCAGAGATCAAGTGAGTTGGTCAGATACGCAGTATTTT	CATSRDQVSWSDTQYF
TRBV27	-	TRBJ1-1	-	TGTGCCAGCAGTTTACACGGCATGAACACTGAAGCTTTCTTT	CASSLHGMNTEAFF